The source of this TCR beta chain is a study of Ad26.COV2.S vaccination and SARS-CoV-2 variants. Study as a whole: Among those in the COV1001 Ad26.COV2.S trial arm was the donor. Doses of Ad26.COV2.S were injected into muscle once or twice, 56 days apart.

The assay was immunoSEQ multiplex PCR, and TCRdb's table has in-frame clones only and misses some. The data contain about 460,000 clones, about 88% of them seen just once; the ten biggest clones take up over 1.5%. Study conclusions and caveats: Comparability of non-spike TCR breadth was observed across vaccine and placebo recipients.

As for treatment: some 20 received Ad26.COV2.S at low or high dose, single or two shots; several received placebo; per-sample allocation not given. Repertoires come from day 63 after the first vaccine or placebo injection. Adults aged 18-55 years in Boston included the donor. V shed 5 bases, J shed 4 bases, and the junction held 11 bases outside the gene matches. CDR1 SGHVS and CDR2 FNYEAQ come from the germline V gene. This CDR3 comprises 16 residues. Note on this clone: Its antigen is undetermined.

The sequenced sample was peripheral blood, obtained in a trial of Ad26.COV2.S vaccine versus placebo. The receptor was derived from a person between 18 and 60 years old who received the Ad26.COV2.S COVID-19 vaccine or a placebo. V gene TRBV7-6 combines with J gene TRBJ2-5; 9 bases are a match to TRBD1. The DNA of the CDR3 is TGTGCCAGCAGCCCGCCGCGACAGGGGGTAGGAGAGACCCAGTACTTC. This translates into CASSPPRQGVGETQYF.